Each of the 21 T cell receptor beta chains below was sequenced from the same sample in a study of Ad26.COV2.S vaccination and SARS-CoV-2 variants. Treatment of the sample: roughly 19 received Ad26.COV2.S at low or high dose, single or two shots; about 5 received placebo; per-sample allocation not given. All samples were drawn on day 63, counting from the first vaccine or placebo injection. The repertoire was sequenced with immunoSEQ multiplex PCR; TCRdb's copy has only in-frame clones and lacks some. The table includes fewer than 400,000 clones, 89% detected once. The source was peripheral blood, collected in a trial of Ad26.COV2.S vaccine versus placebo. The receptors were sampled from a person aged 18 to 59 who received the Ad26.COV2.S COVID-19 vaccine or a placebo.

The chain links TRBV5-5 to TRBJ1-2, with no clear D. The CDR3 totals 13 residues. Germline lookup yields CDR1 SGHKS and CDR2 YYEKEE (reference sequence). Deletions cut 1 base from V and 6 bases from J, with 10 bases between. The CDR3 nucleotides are TGTGCCAGCAGCTTGTCCCAGCTCGATGGCTACACCTTC. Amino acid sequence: CASSLSQLDGYTF.

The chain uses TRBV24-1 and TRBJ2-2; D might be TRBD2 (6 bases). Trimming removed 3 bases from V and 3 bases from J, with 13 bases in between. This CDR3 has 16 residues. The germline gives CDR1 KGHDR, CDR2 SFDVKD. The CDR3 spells CATSDPTSFDTGELFF. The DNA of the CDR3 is TGTGCCACCAGTGATCCAACTAGCTTTGACACCGGGGAGCTGTTTTTT.

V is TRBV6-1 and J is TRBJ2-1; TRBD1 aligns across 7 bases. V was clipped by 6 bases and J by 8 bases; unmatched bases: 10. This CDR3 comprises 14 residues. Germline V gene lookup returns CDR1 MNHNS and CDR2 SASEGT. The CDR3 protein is CASRKDRTLDEQFF. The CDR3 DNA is TGTGCCAGCAGGAAGGACAGGACGCTCGATGAGCAGTTCTTC.

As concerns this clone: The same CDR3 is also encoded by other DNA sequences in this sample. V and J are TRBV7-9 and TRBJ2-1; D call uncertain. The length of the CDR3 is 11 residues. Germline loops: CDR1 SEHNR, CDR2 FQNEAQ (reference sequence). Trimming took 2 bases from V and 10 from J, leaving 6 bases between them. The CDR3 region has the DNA TGTGCCAGCAGCTTACTCGGGGAGCAGTTCTTC. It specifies CASSLLGEQFF.

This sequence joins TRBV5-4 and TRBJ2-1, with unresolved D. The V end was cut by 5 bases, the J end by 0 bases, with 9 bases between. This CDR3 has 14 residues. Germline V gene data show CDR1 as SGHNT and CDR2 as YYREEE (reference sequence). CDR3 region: CASRSPGSYNEQFF. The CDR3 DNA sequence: TGTGCCAGCAGGAGCCCAGGCTCCTACAATGAGCAGTTCTTC.

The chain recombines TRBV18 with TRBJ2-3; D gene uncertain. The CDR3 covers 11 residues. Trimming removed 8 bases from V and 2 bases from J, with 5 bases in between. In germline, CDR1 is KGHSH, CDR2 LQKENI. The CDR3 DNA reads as TGTGCCAGCCTGTACACAGATACGCAGTATTTT. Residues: CASLYTDTQYF.

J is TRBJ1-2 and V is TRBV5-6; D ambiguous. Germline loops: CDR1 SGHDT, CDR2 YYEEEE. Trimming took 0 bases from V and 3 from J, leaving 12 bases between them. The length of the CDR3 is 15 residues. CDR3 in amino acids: CASSLAKGTDYGYTF. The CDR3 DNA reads TGTGCCAGCAGCTTGGCCAAGGGCACCGACTATGGCTACACCTTC.

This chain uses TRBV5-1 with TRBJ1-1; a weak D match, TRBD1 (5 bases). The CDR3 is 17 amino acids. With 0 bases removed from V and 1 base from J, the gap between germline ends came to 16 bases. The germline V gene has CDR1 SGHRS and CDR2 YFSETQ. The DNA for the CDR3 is TGCGCCAGCAGCTTGGTGGGTTGGGGCCAGGGGAACACTGAAGCTTTCTTT. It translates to CASSLVGWGQGNTEAFF. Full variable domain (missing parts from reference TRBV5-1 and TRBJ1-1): KAGVTQTPRYLIKTRGQQVTLSCSPISGHRSVSWYQQTPGQGLQFLFEYFSETQRNKGNFPGRFSGRQFSNSRSEMNVSTLELGDSALYLCASSLVGWGQGNTEAFFGQGTRLTVV.

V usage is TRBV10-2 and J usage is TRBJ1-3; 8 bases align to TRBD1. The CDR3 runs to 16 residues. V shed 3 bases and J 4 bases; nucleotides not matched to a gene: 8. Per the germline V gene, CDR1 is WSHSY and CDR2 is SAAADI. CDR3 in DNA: TGCGCCAGCAGTGATATCCCGGGACAGGCAGGAAACACCATATATTTT. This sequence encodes CASSDIPGQAGNTIYF.

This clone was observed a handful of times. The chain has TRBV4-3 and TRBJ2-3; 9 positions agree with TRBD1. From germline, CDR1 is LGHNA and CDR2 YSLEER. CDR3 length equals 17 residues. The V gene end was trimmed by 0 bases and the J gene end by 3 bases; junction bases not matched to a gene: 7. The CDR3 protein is CASSQDWDREYTDTQYF. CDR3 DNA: TGCGCCAGCAGCCAAGACTGGGACAGGGAATATACAGATACGCAGTATTTT.

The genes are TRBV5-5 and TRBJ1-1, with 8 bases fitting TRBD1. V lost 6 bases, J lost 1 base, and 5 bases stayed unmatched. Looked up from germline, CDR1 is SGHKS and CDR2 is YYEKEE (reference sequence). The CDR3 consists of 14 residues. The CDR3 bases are TGTGCCAGCATACGGACAGGGACGAACACTGAAGCTTTCTTT. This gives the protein CASIRTGTNTEAFF.

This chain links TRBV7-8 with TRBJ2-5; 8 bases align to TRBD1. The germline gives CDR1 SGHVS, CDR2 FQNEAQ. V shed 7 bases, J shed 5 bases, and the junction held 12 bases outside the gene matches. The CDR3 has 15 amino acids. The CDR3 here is CASIRFLDRAETQYF. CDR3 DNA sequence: TGTGCCAGCATCCGTTTCTTGGACAGGGCGGAGACCCAGTACTTC.

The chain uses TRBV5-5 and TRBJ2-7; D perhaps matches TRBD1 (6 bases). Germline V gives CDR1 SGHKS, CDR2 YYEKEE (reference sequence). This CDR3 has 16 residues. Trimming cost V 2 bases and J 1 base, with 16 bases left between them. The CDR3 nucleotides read TGTGCCAGCAGCTTTAGGGCCGGCAGGGGTTCCTACGAGCAGTACTTC. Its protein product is CASSFRAGRGSYEQYF.

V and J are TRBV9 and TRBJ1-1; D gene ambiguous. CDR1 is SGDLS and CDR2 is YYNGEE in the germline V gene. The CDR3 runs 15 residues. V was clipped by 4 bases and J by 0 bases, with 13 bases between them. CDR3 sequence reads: CASSTRPVMNTEAFF. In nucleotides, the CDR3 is TGTGCCAGCAGCACTAGGCCGGTCATGAACACTGAAGCTTTCTTT.

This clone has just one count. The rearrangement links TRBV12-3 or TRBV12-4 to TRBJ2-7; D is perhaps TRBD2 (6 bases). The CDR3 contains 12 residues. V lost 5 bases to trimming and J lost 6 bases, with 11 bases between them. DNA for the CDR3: TGTGCCAGCAGTCGAACTAGCTTCGAGCAGTACTTC. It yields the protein CASSRTSFEQYF.

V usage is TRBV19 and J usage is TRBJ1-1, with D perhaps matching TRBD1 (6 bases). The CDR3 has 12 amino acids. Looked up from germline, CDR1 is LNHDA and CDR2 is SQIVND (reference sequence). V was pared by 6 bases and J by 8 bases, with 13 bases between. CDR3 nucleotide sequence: TGTGCCAGTAGGCCACTTACAGGGGAAGCTTTCTTT. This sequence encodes CASRPLTGEAFF.

CDR3 DNA: TGTGCCAGCAGGCACGACCTTAGCGGGACGGAGCAGTTCTTC. Encoded protein: CASRHDLSGTEQFF. V and J are TRBV6-5 and TRBJ2-1, with TRBD2 matching over 8 bases. This CDR3 is built from 14 residues. Germline CDR1 MNHEY, CDR2 SVGAGI. V was clipped by 6 bases and J by 10 bases; unmatched bases: 11.

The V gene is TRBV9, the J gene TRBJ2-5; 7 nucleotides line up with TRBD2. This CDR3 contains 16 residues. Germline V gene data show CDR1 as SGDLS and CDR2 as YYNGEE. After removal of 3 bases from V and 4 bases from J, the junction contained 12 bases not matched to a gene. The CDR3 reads CASSGGLVGIGETQYF. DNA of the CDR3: TGTGCCAGCAGCGGCGGACTAGTCGGGATTGGAGAGACCCAGTACTTC.

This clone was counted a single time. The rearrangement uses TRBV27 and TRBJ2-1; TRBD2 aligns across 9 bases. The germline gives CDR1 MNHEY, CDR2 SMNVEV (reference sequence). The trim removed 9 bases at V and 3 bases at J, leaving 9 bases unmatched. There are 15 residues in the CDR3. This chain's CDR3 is CASTIAGAGYNEQFF. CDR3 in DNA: TGTGCCAGTACTATAGCGGGAGCCGGCTACAATGAGCAGTTCTTC.

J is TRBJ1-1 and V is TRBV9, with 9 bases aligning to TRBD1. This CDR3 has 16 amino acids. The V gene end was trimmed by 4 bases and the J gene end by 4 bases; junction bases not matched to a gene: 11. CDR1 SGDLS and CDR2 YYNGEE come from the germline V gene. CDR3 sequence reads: CASSPPGQGITTEAFF. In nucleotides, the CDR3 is TGTGCCAGCAGCCCTCCGGGACAGGGAATAACCACTGAAGCTTTCTTT. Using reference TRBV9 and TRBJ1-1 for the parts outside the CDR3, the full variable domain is DSGVTQTPKHLITATGQRVTLRCSPRSGDLSVYWYQQSLDQGLQFLIQYYNGEERAKGNILERFSAQQFPDLHSELNLSSLELGDSALYFCASSPPGQGITTEAFFGQGTRLTVV.

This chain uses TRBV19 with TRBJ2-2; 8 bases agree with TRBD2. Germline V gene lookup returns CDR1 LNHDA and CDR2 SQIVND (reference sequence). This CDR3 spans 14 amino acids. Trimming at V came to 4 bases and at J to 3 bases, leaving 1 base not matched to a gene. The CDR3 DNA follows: TGTGCCAGTAGTACGGGAGGGGACACCGGGGAGCTGTTTTTT. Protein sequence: CASSTGGDTGELFF. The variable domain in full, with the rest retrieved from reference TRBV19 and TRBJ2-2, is DGGITQSPKYLFRKEGQNVTLSCEQNLNHDAMYWYRQDPGQGLRLIYYSQIVNDFQKGDIAEGYSVSREKKESFPLTVTSAQKNPTAFYLCASSTGGDTGELFFGEGSRLTVL.